This T cell receptor (beta chain) originates from a study of radiation and T cells in renal cell carcinoma. Study-wide points: From baseline, blood top tumor clonotypes peaked at 2 weeks post-radiation.

Indicated time point: blood 4 weeks post-SBRT, at nephrectomy. Treatment indicated: 15 Gy SBRT to primary tumor, nephrectomy 4 weeks later. Nephrectomy followed 15 Gy stereotactic body radiation by 4 weeks. Serial blood draws occurred at baseline and 2 and 4 weeks post-SBRT. Clear cell pathology was present in this patient's renal cell carcinoma. A remark on this clone: Its antigen is unknown.

CDR1 and CDR2 (germline): SGHTA, FQGNSA. The CDR3 length is 15 residues. The V gene end was trimmed by 3 bases and the J gene end by 1 base; junction bases not matched to a gene: 5. The protocol was immunoSEQ multiplex PCR, while the TCRdb copy is restricted to in-frame clones and leaves out a portion. Of tens of thousands of clones in the sample, around four fifths were seen once. The sample was blood, taken from a patient whose treatment included radiotherapy and nephrectomy. This TCR was sampled from a man over 45 with renal cell carcinoma. V is TRBV7-2 and J is TRBJ2-7, with 8 bases identical to TRBD2. CDR3 nucleotides: TGTGCCAGCAGCTTTAGTAGCGGGGTATCCTACGAGCAGTACTTC. This translates into CASSFSSGVSYEQYF.